These 5 T cell receptor beta chains share one sample of origin, sequenced in a study of cytomegalovirus exposure and HLA in healthy donors. In the PCR, 60 Vbeta and 13 Jbeta primers were used. The protocol was immunoSEQ multiplex PCR, while the TCRdb copy is restricted to in-frame clones and leaves out a portion. The table has about 160,000 clones, roughly 70% seen once; the top ten hold around 3%. Sequencing was done on a sample of PBMCs. All receptors come from a woman aged 45-60 years in good health and CMV-seropositive.

The genes are TRBV2 and TRBJ2-7; 8 bases fit TRBD2. The germline CDR1 and CDR2 sequences are SNHLY and FYNNEI. V lost 5 bases, J lost 4 bases, and 4 bases stayed unmatched. The CDR3 runs to 13 residues. The CDR3 reads CASSWTSIYEQYF. The CDR3 DNA is TGTGCCAGCAGTTGGACTAGCATATACGAGCAGTACTTC. Looking up the rest from reference TRBV2 and TRBJ2-7 gives the full variable domain: EPEVTQTPSHQVTQMGQEVILRCVPISNHLYFYWYRQILGQKVEFLVSFYNNEISEKSEIFDDQFSVERPDGSNFTLKIRSTKLEDSAMYFCASSWTSIYEQYFGPGTRLTVT.

The rearrangement joins TRBV9 to TRBJ2-3, with 8 bases aligning to TRBD2. The V gene end was trimmed by 3 bases and the J gene end by 2 bases; junction bases not matched to a gene: 11. The CDR3 has 17 residues. Germline V CDR1 and CDR2: SGDLS, YYNGEE. The CDR3 is CASSAPRERGHTDTQYF. DNA of the CDR3: TGTGCCAGCAGCGCACCCCGTGAGCGGGGGCACACAGATACGCAGTATTTT. Looking up the rest from reference TRBV9 and TRBJ2-3 gives the full variable domain: DSGVTQTPKHLITATGQRVTLRCSPRSGDLSVYWYQQSLDQGLQFLIQYYNGEERAKGNILERFSAQQFPDLHSELNLSSLELGDSALYFCASSAPRERGHTDTQYFGPGTRLTVL.

The gene calls are TRBV25-1 and TRBJ2-5, with 7 bases aligning to TRBD2. The CDR3 contains 15 residues. V shed 2 bases and J 6 bases; nucleotides not matched to a gene: 9. Germline CDR1 MGHDK, CDR2 SYGVNS. The CDR3 nucleotides read TGTGCCAGCAGTGAACTCTTTGGGAGGGAAAAGACCCAGTACTTC. This translates into CASSELFGREKTQYF.

CDR3 loop: CASSGQPNSPLHF. CDR3 coding DNA: TGTGCCAGCTCGGGACAGCCGAATTCACCCCTCCACTTT. V is TRBV11-1 and J is TRBJ1-6, with 7 bases aligning to TRBD1. The CDR3 is made up of 13 amino acids. The germline V gene has CDR1 SGHAT and CDR2 FQDESV (reference sequence). V shed 8 bases, J shed 7 bases, and the junction held 5 bases outside the gene matches.

In the case of this clone: A read error may account for a junction end that differs from germline. V is TRBV19 and J is TRBJ1-2; D call uncertain. The CDR3 consists of 13 residues. The V gene's germline CDR1 is LNHDA and CDR2 SQIVND (reference sequence). The CDR3 sequence is CASTRRGNSGYTF. In nucleotides, the CDR3 is TGTGCCAGTACCCGACGGGGAAACTCTGGCTACACCTTC.